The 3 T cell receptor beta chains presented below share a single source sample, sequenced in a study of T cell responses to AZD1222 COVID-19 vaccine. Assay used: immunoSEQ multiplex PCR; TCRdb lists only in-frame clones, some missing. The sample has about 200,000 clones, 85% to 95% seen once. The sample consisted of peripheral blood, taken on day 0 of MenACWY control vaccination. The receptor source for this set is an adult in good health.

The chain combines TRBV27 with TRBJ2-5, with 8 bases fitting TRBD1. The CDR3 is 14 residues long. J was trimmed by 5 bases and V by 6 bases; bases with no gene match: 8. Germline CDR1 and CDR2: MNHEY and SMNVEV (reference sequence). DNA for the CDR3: TGTGCCAGCAGCTGGGACAGGTTCAGGGAGACCCAGTACTTC. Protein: CASSWDRFRETQYF.

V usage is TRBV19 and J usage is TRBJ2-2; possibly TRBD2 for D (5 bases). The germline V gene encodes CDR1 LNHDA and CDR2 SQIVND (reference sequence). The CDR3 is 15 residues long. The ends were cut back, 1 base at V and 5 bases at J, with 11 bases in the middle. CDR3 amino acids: CASSIAGSGTGELFF. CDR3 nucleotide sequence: TGTGCCAGTAGTATAGCGGGGTCGGGGACCGGGGAGCTGTTTTTT.

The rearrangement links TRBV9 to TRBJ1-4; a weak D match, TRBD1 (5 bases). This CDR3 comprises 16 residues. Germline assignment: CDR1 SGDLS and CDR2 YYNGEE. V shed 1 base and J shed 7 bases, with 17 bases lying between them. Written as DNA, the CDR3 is TGTGCCAGCAGCGTATTGGATGGGGCATTGGGTGAAAAACTGTTTTTT. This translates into CASSVLDGALGEKLFF.